The TCR beta chain described here comes from a study of a mutant IDH1 vaccine in newly diagnosed glioma. Indicated time point: baseline, week 1 (first vaccination visit). Treatment specified: pre-vaccination baseline after standard-of-care therapy. Diagnosis in the donors showed new WHO grade 3 or 4 astrocytomas that were IDH1-mutant and ATRX-lost. Generated by immunoSEQ multiplex PCR, the TCRdb table keeps only in-frame clones and is missing some. Counted here are around 50,000 clones, roughly 85% occurring once; the ten biggest clones make up less than 3%. Germline CDR1 SGHTA, CDR2 FQGNSA. V was shortened by 6 bases and J by 9 bases, with 14 bases between the two germline ends. The CDR3 has 12 amino acids.

The specimen comprised PBMCs, sampled from a glioma patient treated with radiotherapy, temozolomide or both. This clonotype was obtained from a man in his forties or fifties with glioma. The chain recombines TRBV7-2 with TRBJ2-5; tentatively, D is TRBD2 (5 bases). CDR3 amino acids: CASSSTREAQYF. The CDR3 region has the DNA TGTGCCAGCAGTTCAACCCGGGAAGCCCAGTACTTC.